The sequence of this T cell receptor (beta chain) was determined in a study of shared clonotypes between healthy human individuals. General study points: Specimens sampled were limited to blood, with tissue repertoires likely differing. Naive subsets generally exceeded memory subsets in estimated richness. Shared clonotypes: 4.5% to 5% naive CD4, about 4% naive CD8, about 2.4% memory CD4, around 0.4% memory CD8.

J lost 7 bases, V lost 3 bases, and 9 bases had no gene match. The germline CDR1 and CDR2 sequences are MGHRA and YSYEKL. This CDR3 has 15 residues. Libraries were prepared by immunoSEQ multiplex PCR; TCRdb keeps only in-frame clonotypes and omits some of them. The data contain about 2.4 million clones, 90% to 95% of them singletons. As to this clone: Its antigen is unidentified.

The TCR originated in a man between 18 and 35 years old in good health. J is TRBJ1-5 and V is TRBV4-1, with 7 bases aligning to TRBD1. The sequenced sample consisted of naive CD4+ T cells sorted from blood. The subset is: CD45RA+ positively selected. The CDR3 is CASSHGQATHQPQHF. The CDR3 bases are TGCGCCAGCAGCCACGGACAGGCAACCCACCAGCCCCAGCATTTT.